Here is one T cell receptor (beta chain) with its context. The CDR3 covers 15 residues. The germline V gene has CDR1 MNHNY and CDR2 SVGAGI (reference sequence). V was shortened by 0 bases and J by 4 bases, with 13 bases between the two germline ends. This sample stems from a study of blood T cells in healthy people across ages. Sample-barcoded 5' priming and a J-beta primer mix drove a second PCR of roughly 7 to 11 cycles. A single record per CDR3 protein comes from TCRdb applying MiXCR to the 5' RACE reads. The data show more than 500,000 distinct CDR3 sequences, with roughly a quarter seen just once and 3% to 4% held by the top ten. This same sample was also taken into another study, of T cells of mothers and their children. In that study: Over 9.5 million reads per mother and roughly 3 million per child were obtained.

This rearrangement joins TRBV6-6 to TRBJ2-7, with D maybe TRBD2 (5 bases). The sample was blood. The sequence was obtained from a boy between 2 and 15 years old in good health. The CDR3 spells CASSYSVEGRYEQYF. DNA of the CDR3: TGTGCCAGCAGTTACTCTGTAGAGGGCCGGTACGAGCAGTACTTC.